This T cell receptor beta chain derives from a study of response to subunit inactivated influenza vaccine. TCRdb itself ran the RT-PCR reads through MiXCR, one entry per CDR3 protein. The sample records just under 250,000 distinct CDR3 sequences, 9% to 15% being singletons. Study-wide findings and caveats: There was a suggestion from the authors that each seasonal influenza vaccination recruits few new T cells.

This clonotype was counted between two and nine times. Antigen unknown. With V trimmed by 4 bases and J by 3 bases, 6 bases remained unmatched. The V gene's germline CDR1 is KGHDR and CDR2 SFDVKD. The CDR3 is 15 amino acids. The chain is built from TRBV24-1 and TRBJ2-7, with 9 bases identical to TRBD1. Sequencing was performed on non-naive T cells sorted from PBMCs, taken 14 to 15 days before vaccination. The TCR sequence derives from a man aged 50-60 years who received an inactivated influenza vaccine. This CDR3 is CATSDGQGTNYEQYF. Here the CDR3 DNA reads TGTGCCACCAGTGACGGACAGGGGACAAACTACGAGCAGTACTTC.